The T cell receptor beta chain described here comes from a study of human T cells and chemical hapten exposure. General observations from the study: Each of the donors had alopecia, so their immune responses may not resemble those of healthy people.

MiXCR was run by TCRdb on the RACE reads, yielding one entry per CDR3 protein. This table holds approximately 340,000 distinct CDR3 sequences, around 7% found once. Specified time point: patch test 1, 2 weeks after DPC sensitization. Treatment described: therapeutic diphenylcyclopropenone sensitization with weekly scalp DPC. As for this clonotype: The antigen is unknown.

The TCR was taken from a woman between 18 and 29 years old with alopecia areata. Some clones in this sample may be carry-over from other donors' samples. This sample comprised whole blood, obtained in connection with sensitization to the hapten diphenylcyclopropenone (DPC).

CDR3 amino acids: CASQTGEGQPQHF. The CDR3 DNA reads as TGTGCCTCACAAACGGGTGAGGGTCAGCCCCAGCATTTT. V and J are TRBV6-5 and TRBJ1-5; D not resolved. Between the trimmed V and J ends, which lost 11 bases and 6 bases, there was a span of 17 bases. CDR3 length: 13 residues. Germline V CDR1 and CDR2: MNHEY, SVGAGI.